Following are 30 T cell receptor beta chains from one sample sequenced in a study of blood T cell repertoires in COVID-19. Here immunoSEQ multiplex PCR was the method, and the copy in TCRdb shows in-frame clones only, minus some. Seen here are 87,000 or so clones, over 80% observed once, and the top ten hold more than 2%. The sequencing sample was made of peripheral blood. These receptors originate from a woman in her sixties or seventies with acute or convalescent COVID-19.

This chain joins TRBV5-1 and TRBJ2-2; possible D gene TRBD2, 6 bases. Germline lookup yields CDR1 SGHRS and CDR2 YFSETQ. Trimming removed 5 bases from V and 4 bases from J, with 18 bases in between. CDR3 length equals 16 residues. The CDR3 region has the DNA TGCGCCAGCAGGCAAATCAGGAGGGGAGGCACCGGGGAGCTGTTTTTT. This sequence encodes CASRQIRRGGTGELFF.

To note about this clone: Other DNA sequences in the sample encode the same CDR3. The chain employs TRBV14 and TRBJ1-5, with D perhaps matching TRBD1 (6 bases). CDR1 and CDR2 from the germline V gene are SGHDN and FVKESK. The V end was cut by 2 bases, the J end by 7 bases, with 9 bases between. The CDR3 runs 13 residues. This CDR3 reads CASSQSRGQPQHF. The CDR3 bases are TGTGCCAGCAGCCAAAGTAGGGGGCAGCCCCAGCATTTT.

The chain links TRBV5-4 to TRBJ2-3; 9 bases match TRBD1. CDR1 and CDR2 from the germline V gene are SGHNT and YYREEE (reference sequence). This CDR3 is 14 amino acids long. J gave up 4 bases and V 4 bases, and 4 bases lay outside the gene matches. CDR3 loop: CASSPDRGSDTQYF. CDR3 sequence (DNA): TGTGCCAGCAGCCCCGACAGGGGGTCAGATACGCAGTATTTT.

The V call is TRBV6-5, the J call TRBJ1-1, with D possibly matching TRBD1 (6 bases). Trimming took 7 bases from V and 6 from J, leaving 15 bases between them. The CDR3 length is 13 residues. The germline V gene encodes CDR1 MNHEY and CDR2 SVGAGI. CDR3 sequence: CASTLDRRSEAFF. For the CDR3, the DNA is TGTGCCAGCACCTTGGACAGACGGTCTGAAGCTTTCTTT.

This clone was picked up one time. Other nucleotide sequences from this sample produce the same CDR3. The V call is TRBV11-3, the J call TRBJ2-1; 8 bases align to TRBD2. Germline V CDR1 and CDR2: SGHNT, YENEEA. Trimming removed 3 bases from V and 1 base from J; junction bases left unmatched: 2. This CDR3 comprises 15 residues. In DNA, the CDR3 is TGTGCCAGCAGCTTCGGGGGGGATTCCTACAATGAGCAGTTCTTC. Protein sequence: CASSFGGDSYNEQFF.

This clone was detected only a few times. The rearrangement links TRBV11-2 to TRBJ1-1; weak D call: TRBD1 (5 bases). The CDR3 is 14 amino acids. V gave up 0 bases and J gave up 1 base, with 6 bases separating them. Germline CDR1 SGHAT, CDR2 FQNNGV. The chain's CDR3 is CASSLDTGNTEAFF. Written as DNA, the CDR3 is TGTGCCAGCAGCTTAGATACAGGGAACACTGAAGCTTTCTTT. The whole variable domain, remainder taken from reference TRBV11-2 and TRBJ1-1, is EAGVAQSPRYKIIEKRQSVAFWCNPISGHATLYWYQQILGQGPKLLIQFQNNGVVDDSQLPKDRFSAERLKGVDSTLKIQPAKLEDSAVYLCASSLDTGNTEAFFGQGTRLTVV.

The CDR3 loop reads CASSVDPAEETQYF. The CDR3 DNA is TGTGCCAGCAGCGTAGACCCAGCGGAAGAGACCCAGTACTTC. The chain has TRBV9 and TRBJ2-5; maybe TRBD2 (5 bases). CDR3 size: 14 residues. Germline CDR1 is SGDLS and CDR2 is YYNGEE. The V end was cut by 0 bases, the J end by 3 bases, with 9 bases between.

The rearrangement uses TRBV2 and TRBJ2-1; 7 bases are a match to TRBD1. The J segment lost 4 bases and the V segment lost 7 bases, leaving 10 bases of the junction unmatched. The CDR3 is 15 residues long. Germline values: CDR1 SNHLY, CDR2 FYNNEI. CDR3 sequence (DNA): TGTGCCAGCACCAAAACCGGGACAGCTTACAATGAGCAGTTCTTC. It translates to CASTKTGTAYNEQFF.

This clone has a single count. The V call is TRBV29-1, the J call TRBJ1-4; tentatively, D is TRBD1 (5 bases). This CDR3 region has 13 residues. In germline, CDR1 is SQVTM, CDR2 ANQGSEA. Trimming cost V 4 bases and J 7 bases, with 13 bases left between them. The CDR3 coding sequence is TGCAGCGTTGTAGGTTTCGGGGGTGAAAAACTGTTTTTT. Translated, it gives CSVVGFGGEKLFF. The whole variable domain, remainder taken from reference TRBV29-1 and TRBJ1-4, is SAVISQKPSRDICQRGTSLTIQCQVDSQVTMMFWYRQQPGQSLTLIATANQGSEATYESGFVIDKFPISRPNLTFSTLTVSNMSPEDSSIYLCSVVGFGGEKLFFGSGTQLSVL.

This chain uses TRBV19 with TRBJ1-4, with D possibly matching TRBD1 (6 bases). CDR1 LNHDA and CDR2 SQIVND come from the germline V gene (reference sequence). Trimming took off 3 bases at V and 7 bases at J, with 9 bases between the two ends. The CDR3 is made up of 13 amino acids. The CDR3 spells CASSIRGREKLFF. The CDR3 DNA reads TGTGCCAGTAGTATCAGGGGACGTGAAAAACTGTTTTTT. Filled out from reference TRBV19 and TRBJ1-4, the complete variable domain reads DGGITQSPKYLFRKEGQNVTLSCEQNLNHDAMYWYRQDPGQGLRLIYYSQIVNDFQKGDIAEGYSVSREKKESFPLTVTSAQKNPTAFYLCASSIRGREKLFFGSGTQLSVL.

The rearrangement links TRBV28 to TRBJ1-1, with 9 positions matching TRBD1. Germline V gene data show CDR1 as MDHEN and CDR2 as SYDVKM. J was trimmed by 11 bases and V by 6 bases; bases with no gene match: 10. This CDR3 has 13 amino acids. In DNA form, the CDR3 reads TGTGCCAGCAGCCTCCCGGGACAGGGTCACGCTTTCTTT. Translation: CASSLPGQGHAFF.

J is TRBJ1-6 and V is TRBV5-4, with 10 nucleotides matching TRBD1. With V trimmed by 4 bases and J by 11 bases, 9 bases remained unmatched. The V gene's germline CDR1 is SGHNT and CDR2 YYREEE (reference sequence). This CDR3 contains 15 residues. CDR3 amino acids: CASSPRQGAPAPLHF. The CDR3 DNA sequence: TGTGCCAGCAGCCCCAGACAGGGGGCGCCGGCACCCCTCCACTTT.

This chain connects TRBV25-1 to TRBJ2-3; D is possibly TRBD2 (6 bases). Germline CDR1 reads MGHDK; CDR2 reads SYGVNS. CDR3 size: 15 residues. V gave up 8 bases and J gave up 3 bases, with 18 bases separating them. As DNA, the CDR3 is TGTGCCAGCGGCATGGGGGGACCCGCTACAGATACGCAGTATTTT. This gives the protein CASGMGGPATDTQYF.

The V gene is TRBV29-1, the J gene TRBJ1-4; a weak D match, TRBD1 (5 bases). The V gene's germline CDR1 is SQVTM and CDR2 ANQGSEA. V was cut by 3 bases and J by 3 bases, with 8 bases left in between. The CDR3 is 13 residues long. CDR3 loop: CSVDRGSNEKLFF. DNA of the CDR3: TGCAGCGTTGACCGGGGGTCTAATGAAAAACTGTTTTTT.

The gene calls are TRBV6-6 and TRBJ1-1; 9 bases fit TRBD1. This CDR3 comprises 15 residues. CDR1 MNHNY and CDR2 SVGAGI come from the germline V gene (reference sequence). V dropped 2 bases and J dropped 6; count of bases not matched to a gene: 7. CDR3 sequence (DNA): TGTGCCAGCAGTTACGGACAGGGGAGCGCCCCTGAAGCTTTCTTT. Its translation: CASSYGQGSAPEAFF.

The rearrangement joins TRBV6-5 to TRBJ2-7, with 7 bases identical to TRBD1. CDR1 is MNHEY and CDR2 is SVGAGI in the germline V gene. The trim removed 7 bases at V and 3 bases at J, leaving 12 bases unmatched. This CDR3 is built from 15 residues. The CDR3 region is CASTRAGTEHYEQYF. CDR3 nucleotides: TGTGCCAGCACCAGGGCCGGGACAGAACACTACGAGCAGTACTTC.

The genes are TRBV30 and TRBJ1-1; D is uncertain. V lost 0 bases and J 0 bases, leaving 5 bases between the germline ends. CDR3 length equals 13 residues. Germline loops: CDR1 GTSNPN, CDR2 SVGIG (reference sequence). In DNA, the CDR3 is TGTGCCTGGAGTGTACAAATGAACACTGAAGCTTTCTTT. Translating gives CAWSVQMNTEAFF.

The CDR3 is CASSPGTAPTDTQYF. CDR3 in DNA: TGTGCCAGCAGCCCGGGGACAGCCCCCACAGATACGCAGTATTTT. The chain is built from TRBV3-1 (or the pseudogene TRBV3-2) and TRBJ2-3; 7 bases match TRBD1. Germline trimming cut 4 bases from V and 2 bases from J; bases unmatched to any gene: 6. The V gene's germline CDR1 is LGHDT and CDR2 YNNKEL (reference sequence). The CDR3 is 15 amino acids.

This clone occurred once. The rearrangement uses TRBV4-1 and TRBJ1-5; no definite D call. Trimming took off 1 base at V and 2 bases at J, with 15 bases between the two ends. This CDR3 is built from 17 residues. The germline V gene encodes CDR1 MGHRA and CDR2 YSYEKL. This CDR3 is CASSQGGTLGGNQPQHF. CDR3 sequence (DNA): TGCGCCAGCAGCCAAGGAGGTACCCTCGGTGGCAATCAGCCCCAGCATTTT.

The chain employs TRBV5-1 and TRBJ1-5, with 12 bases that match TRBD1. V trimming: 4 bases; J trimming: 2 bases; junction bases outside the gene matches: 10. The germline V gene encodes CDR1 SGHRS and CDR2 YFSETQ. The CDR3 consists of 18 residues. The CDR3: CASSPGTGGAFGNQPQHF. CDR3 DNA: TGCGCCAGCAGCCCCGGGACAGGGGGCGCCTTTGGCAATCAGCCCCAGCATTTT.

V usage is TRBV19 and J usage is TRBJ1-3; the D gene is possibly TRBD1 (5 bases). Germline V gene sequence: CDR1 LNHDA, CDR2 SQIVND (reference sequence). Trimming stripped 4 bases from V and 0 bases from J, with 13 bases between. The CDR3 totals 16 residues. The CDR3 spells CASSKDDSLSGNTIYF. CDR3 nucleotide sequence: TGTGCCAGTAGTAAAGATGACAGCCTCTCTGGAAACACCATATATTTT.

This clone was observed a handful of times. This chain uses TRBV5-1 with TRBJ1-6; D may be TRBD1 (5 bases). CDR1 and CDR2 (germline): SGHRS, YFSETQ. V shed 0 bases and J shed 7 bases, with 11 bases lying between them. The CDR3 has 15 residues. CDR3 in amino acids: CASSLGLRTNSPLHF. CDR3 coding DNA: TGCGCCAGCAGCTTGGGACTGAGGACAAATTCACCCCTCCACTTT.

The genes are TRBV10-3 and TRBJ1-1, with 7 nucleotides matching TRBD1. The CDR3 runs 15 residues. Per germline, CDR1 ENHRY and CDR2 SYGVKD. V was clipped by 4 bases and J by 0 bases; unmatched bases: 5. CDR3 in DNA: TGTGCCATCAGTGCAGGGGGTGCTATGAACACTGAAGCTTTCTTT. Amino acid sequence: CAISAGGAMNTEAFF.

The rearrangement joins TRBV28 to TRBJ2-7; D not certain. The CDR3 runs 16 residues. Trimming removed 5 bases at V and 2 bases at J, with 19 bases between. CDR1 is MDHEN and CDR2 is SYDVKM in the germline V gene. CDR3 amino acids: CASSPLKTRYTYEQYF. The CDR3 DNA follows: TGTGCCAGCAGTCCACTTAAGACACGTTATACCTACGAGCAGTACTTC.

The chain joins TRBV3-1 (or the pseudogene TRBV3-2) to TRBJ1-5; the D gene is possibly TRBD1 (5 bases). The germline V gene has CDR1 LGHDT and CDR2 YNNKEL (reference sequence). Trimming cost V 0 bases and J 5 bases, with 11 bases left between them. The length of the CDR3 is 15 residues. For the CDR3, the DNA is TGTGCCAGCAGCCAAGAGTCAGGGCAGCATCAGCCCCAGCATTTT. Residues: CASSQESGQHQPQHF.

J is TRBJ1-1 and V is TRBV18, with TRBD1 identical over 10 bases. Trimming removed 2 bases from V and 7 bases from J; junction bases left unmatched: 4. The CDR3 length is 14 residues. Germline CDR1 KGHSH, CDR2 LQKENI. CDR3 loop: CASSPRQGAVEAFF. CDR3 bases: TGTGCCAGCTCACCAAGACAGGGGGCGGTTGAAGCTTTCTTT.

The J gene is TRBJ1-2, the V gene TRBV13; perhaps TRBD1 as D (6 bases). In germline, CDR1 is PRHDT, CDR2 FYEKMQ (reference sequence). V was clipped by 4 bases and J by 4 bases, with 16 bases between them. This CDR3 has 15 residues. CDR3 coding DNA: TGTGCCAGCAGCTCCTTCCGGGACAATGCCTATGGCTACACCTTC. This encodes CASSSFRDNAYGYTF.

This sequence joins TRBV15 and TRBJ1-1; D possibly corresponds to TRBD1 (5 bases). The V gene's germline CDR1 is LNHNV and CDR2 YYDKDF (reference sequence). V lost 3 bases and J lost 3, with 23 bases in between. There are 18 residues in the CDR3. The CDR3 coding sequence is TGTGCCACCAGCAGGGTGGGGGACTTCCTTTCGGAGGACACTGAAGCTTTCTTT. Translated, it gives CATSRVGDFLSEDTEAFF.

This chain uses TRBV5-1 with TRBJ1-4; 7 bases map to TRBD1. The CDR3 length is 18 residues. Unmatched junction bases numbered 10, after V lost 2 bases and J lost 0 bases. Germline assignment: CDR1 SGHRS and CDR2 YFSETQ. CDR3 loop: CASSFFSAGGSTNEKLFF. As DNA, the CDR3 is TGCGCCAGCAGCTTTTTTTCGGCAGGGGGGTCAACTAATGAAAAACTGTTTTTT.

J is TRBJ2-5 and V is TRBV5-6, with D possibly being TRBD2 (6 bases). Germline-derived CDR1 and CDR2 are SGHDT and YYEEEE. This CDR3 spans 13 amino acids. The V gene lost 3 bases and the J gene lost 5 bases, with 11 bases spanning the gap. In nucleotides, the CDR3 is TGTGCCAGCAGCTCCAGCGGAGGGGAGACCCAGTACTTC. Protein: CASSSSGGETQYF.